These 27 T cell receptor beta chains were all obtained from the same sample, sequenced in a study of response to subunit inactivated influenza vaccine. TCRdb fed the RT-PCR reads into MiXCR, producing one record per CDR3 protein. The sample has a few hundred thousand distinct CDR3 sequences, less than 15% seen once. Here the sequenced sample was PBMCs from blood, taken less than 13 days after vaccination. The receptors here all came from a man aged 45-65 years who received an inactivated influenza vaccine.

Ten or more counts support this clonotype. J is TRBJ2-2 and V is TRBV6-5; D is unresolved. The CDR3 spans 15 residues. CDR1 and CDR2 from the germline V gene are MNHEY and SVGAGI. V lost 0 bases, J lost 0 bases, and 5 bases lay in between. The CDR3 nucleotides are TGTGCCAGCAGTTACTCCCGGACGAACACCGGGGAGCTGTTTTTT. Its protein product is CASSYSRTNTGELFF.

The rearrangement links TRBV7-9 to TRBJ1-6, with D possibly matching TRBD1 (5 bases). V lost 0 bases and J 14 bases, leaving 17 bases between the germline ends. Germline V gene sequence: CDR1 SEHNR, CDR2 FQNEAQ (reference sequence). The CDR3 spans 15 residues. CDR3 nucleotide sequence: TGTGCCAGCAGCTTAGCTCCGGGACTCCCTCGATCCCTCCACTTT. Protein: CASSLAPGLPRSLHF.

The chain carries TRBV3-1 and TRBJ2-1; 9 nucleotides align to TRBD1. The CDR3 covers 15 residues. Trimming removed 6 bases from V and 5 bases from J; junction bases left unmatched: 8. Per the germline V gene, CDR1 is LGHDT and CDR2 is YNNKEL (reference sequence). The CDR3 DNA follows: TGTGCCAGCAGAGGCACGGGACAGGGTAACAATGAGCAGTTCTTC. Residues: CASRGTGQGNNEQFF.

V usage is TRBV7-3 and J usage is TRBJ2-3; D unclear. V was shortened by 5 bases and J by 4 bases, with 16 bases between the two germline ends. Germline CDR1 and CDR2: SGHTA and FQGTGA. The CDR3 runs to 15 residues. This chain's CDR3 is CASSPGDVFSDTQYF. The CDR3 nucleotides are TGTGCCAGCAGCCCAGGTGATGTATTTTCAGATACGCAGTATTTT.

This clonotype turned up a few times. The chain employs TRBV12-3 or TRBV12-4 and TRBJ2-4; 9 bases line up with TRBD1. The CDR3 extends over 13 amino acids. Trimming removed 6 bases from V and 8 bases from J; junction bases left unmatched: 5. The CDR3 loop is CASSPRQGDIQYF. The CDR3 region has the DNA TGTGCCAGCAGCCCACGACAGGGGGACATTCAGTACTTC.

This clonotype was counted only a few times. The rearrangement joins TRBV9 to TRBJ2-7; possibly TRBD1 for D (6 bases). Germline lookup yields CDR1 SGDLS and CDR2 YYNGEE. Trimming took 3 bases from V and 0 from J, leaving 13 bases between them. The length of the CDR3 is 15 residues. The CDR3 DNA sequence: TGTGCCAGCAGCGCTCTCCGGGACAACTCCTACGAGCAGTACTTC. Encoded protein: CASSALRDNSYEQYF.

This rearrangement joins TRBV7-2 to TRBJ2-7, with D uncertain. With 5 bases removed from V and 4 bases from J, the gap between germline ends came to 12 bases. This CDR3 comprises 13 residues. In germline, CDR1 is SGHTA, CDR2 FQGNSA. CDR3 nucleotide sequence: TGTGCCAGCAGCGTGGACGGAGTATACGAGCAGTACTTC. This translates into CASSVDGVYEQYF. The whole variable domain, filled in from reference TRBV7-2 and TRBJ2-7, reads GAGVSQSPSNKVTEKGKDVELRCDPISGHTALYWYRQSLGQGLEFLIYFQGNSAPDKSGLPSDRFSAERTGGSVSTLTIQRTQQEDSAVYLCASSVDGVYEQYFGPGTRLTVT.

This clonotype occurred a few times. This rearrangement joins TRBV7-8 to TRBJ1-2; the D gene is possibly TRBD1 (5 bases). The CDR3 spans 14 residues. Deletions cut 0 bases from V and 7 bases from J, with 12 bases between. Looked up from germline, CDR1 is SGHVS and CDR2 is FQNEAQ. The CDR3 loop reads CASSLAQKGRGYTF. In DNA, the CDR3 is TGTGCCAGCAGCTTAGCGCAGAAGGGGCGTGGCTACACCTTC.

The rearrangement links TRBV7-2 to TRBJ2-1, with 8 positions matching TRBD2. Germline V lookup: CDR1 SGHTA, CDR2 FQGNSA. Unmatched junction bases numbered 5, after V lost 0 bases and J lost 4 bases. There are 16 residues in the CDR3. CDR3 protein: CASSLASAGAYNEQFF. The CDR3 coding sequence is TGTGCCAGCAGCTTAGCGTCAGCGGGGGCATACAATGAGCAGTTCTTC. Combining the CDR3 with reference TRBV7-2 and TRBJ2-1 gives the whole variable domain GAGVSQSPSNKVTEKGKDVELRCDPISGHTALYWYRQSLGQGLEFLIYFQGNSAPDKSGLPSDRFSAERTGGSVSTLTIQRTQQEDSAVYLCASSLASAGAYNEQFFGPGTRLTVL.

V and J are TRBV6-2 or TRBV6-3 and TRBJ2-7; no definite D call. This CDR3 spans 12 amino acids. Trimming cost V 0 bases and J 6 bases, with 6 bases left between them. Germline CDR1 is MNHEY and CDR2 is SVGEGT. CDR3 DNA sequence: TGTGCCAGCAGTTACTCGGGCGTCGAGCAGTACTTC. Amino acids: CASSYSGVEQYF.

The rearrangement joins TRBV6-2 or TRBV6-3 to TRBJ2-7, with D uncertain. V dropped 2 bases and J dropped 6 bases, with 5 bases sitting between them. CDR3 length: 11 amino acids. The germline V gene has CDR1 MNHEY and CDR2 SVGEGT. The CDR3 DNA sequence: TGTGCCAGCAGTTACAAGTTCGAGCAGTACTTC. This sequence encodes CASSYKFEQYF.

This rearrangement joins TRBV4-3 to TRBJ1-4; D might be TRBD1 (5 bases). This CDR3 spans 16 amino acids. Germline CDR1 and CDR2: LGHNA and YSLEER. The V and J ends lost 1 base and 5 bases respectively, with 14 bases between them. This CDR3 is CASSQGGGAGNEKLFF. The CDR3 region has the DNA TGCGCCAGCAGCCAAGGAGGTGGCGCAGGGAATGAAAAACTGTTTTTT.

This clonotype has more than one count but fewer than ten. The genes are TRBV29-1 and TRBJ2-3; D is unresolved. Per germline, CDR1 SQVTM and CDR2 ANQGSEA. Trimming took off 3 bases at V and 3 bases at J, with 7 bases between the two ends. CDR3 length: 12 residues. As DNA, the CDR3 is TGCAGCGTTGAGGTTAGGACAGATACGCAGTATTTT. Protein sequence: CSVEVRTDTQYF.

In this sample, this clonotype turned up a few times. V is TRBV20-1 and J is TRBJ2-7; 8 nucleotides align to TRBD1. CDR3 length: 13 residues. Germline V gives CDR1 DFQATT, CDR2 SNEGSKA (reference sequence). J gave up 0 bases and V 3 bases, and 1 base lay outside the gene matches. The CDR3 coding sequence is TGCAGTGCTAGGACAGGGGCCTCCTACGAGCAGTACTTC. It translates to CSARTGASYEQYF.

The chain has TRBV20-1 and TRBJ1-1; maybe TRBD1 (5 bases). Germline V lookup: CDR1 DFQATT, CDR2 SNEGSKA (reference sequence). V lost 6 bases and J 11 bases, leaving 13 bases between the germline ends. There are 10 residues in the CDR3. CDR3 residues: CSAPYGAAFF. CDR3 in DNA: TGCAGTGCCCCGTATGGGGCTGCTTTCTTT.

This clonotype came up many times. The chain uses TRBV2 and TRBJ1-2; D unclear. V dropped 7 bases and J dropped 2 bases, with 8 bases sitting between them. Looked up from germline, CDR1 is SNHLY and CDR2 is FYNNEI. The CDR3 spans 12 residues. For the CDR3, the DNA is TGTGCCAGCACTCTTACGAACTATGGCTACACCTTC. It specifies CASTLTNYGYTF.

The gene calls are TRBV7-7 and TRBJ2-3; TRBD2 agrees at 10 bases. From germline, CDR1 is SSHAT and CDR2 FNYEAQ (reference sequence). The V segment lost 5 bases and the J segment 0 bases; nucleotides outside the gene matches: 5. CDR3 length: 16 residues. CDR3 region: CASSRGLATSTDTQYF. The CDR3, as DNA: TGTGCCAGCAGCCGGGGACTAGCGACTAGCACAGATACGCAGTATTTT.

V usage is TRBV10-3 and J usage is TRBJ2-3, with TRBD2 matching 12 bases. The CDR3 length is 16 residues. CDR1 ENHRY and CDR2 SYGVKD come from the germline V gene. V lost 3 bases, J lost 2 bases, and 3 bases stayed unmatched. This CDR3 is CAISESSGGATDTQYF. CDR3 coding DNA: TGTGCCATCAGTGAATCTAGCGGGGGGGCCACAGATACGCAGTATTTT.

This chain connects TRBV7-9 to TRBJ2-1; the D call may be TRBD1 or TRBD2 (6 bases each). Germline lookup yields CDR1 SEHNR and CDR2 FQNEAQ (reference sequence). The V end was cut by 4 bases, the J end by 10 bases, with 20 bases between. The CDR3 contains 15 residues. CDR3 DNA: TGTGCCAGCAGCTCATCCGGGGGCATATACCGAGAGCAGTTCTTC. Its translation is CASSSSGGIYREQFF.

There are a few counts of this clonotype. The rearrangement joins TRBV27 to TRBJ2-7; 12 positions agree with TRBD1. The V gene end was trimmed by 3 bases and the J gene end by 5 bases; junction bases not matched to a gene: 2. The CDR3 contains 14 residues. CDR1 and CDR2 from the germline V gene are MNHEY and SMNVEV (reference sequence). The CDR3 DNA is TGTGCCAGCAGTTTTGGGACAGGGGGCGACGAGCAGTACTTC. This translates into CASSFGTGGDEQYF.

CDR3 in DNA: TGCAGTGCTAGGGAGAGGGGGGTCGGCTACGAGCAGTACGTC. This sequence encodes CSARERGVGYEQYV. V is TRBV20-1 and J is TRBJ2-7; D could derive from TRBD1 or TRBD2 (6 bases each). The V gene lost 3 bases and the J gene lost 3 bases, with 15 bases spanning the gap. Looked up from germline, CDR1 is DFQATT and CDR2 is SNEGSKA (reference sequence). This CDR3 region has 14 residues.

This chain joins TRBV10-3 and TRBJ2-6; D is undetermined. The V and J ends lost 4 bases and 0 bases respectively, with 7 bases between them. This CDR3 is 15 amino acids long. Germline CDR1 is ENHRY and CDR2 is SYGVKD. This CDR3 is CAISVVSSGANVLTF. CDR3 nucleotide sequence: TGTGCCATCAGTGTTGTCAGCTCTGGGGCCAACGTCCTGACTTTC.

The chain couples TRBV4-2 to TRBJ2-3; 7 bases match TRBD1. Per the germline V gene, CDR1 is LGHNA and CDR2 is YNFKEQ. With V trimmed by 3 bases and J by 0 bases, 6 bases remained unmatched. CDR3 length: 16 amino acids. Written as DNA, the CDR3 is TGTGCCAGCAGCCACGAACGGGACAGTAGCACAGATACGCAGTATTTT. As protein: CASSHERDSSTDTQYF.

As DNA, the CDR3 is TGCAGTGCTAATTTCCTAGCGGGAGGCTACGAGCAGTACTTC. Translating it yields CSANFLAGGYEQYF. The chain couples TRBV20-1 to TRBJ2-7; 11 bases align to TRBD2. After removal of 4 bases from V and 3 bases from J, the junction contained 5 bases not matched to a gene. This CDR3 spans 14 amino acids. Germline V gene sequence: CDR1 DFQATT, CDR2 SNEGSKA (reference sequence).

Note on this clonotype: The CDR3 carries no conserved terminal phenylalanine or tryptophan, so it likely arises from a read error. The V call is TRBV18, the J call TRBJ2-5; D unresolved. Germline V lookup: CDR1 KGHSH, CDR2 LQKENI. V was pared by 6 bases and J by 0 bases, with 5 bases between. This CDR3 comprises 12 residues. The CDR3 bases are TGTGCCAGCTCGTCGAACCAAGAGACCCAGTACATC. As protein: CASSSNQETQYI.

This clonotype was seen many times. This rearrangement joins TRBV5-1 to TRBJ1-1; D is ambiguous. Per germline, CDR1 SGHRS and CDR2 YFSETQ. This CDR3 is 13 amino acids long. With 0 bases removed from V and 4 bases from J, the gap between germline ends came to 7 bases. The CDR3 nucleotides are TGCGCCAGCAGCTTGGACCCTGCCACTGAAGCTTTCTTT. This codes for CASSLDPATEAFF.

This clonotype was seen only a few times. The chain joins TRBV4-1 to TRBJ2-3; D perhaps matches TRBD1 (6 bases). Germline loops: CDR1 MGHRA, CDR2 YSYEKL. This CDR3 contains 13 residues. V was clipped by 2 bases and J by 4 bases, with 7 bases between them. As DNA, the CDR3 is TGCGCCAGCAGCCAACAGGGGTCAGATACGCAGTATTTT. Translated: CASSQQGSDTQYF.